This entry describes one T cell receptor (beta chain). The junction departs from the called germline gene at one end, perhaps through a read error. The CDR3 contains 11 residues. Germline assignment: CDR1 SGHVS and CDR2 FQNEAQ. The table came from immunoSEQ multiplex PCR; TCRdb's copy has only in-frame clones and leaves some out. The sample has 2,000 or so clones, around four fifths seen once. These data are taken from a study of OX40 agonist ivuxolimab in advanced cancers. Study context: Recorded diagnoses for dose-escalation patients were hepatocellular carcinoma, melanoma, renal cell or head and neck cancer.

Sampled blood was obtained at baseline, cycle 4 day 1, and cycle 7 day 1. This receptor was obtained from an adult with an advanced solid tumor such as melanoma, head and neck, liver or kidney cancer. The sample in question was CD4+ or CD8+ T cells sorted from blood, obtained in a trial of the OX40 agonist ivuxolimab. The chain uses TRBV7-8 and TRBJ1-2; no clear D. The CDR3 DNA is TGTGCCAGCTCAAACTCGACCAGGAAAAGCTTC. Translation gives CASSNSTRKSF.